Shown below are 17 T cell receptor beta chains from a single sample sequenced in a study of blood T cell repertoires in COVID-19. Generated by immunoSEQ multiplex PCR, the TCRdb table keeps only in-frame clones and is missing some. The sample has 40,000 to 55,000 clones; around 85% are singletons. The sequenced sample was peripheral blood. These receptors were obtained from a man aged 50-59 years with acute or convalescent COVID-19.

The chain links TRBV29-1 to TRBJ2-3; D is ambiguous. CDR1 and CDR2 from the germline V gene are SQVTM and ANQGSEA. There are 14 residues in the CDR3. The V and J ends lost 3 bases and 0 bases respectively, with 10 bases between them. The CDR3 DNA sequence: TGCAGCGTTGATCGGCAGGAAAGCACAGATACGCAGTATTTT. Translation gives CSVDRQESTDTQYF.

The V gene is TRBV7-8, the J gene TRBJ2-4; the match to TRBD2 covers 9 bases. Germline values: CDR1 SGHVS, CDR2 FQNEAQ. The V and J ends lost 4 bases and 7 bases, in that order; junction bases with no gene match: 5. CDR3 length: 14 residues. The CDR3 sequence is CASSSLSGGNIQYF. In DNA form, the CDR3 reads TGTGCCAGCAGCTCTTTAAGCGGGGGGAACATTCAGTACTTC.

The chain links TRBV4-2 to TRBJ1-2; TRBD1 is a possible D gene (5 bases). This CDR3 is built from 14 residues. The ends were cut back, 0 bases at V and 5 bases at J, with 10 bases in the middle. The V gene's germline CDR1 is LGHNA and CDR2 YNFKEQ. In DNA form, the CDR3 reads TGTGCCAGCAGCCAAGATAGGGCAGGGTATGGCTACACCTTC. Its protein is CASSQDRAGYGYTF.

Only one count was recorded for this clone. J is TRBJ1-5 and V is TRBV7-3; perhaps TRBD1 as D (6 bases). In germline, CDR1 is SGHTA, CDR2 FQGTGA. Trimming took 4 bases from V and 6 from J, leaving 19 bases between them. The CDR3 spans 16 residues. The CDR3, as DNA: TGTGCCAGCAGCTCCCTCCTTCCAGGGGTAGGTCAGCCCCAGCATTTT. Residues: CASSSLLPGVGQPQHF.

The chain has TRBV20-1 and TRBJ2-1; D is unclear. CDR1 is DFQATT and CDR2 is SNEGSKA in the germline V gene (reference sequence). V was trimmed by 4 bases and J by 3 bases, leaving 4 bases between them. This CDR3 is built from 11 residues. The chain's CDR3 is CSATGYNEQFF. Written as DNA, the CDR3 is TGCAGTGCTACGGGCTACAATGAGCAGTTCTTC.

The chain employs TRBV7-6 and TRBJ2-3, with 15 bases aligning to TRBD2. With V trimmed by 4 bases and J by 0 bases, 8 bases remained unmatched. Germline CDR1 is SGHVS and CDR2 is FNYEAQ. This CDR3 is built from 19 residues. The CDR3: CASSYQGTSGGTSTDTQYF. The CDR3 bases are TGTGCCAGCAGCTACCAGGGGACTAGCGGGGGGACTAGCACAGATACGCAGTATTTT.

The chain combines TRBV5-8 with TRBJ2-7; 14 bases are a match to TRBD2. CDR3 length equals 17 residues. The germline V gene has CDR1 SGHTS and CDR2 YDEGEE. V gave up 0 bases and J gave up 4 bases; unmatched junction bases: 6. The CDR3 DNA sequence: TGTGCCAGCAGCTTGGGACTAGCGGGAGGGCCTGGGTACGAGCAGTACTTC. Translating it yields CASSLGLAGGPGYEQYF.

The chain is built from TRBV7-9 and TRBJ2-1; the match to TRBD1 covers 8 bases. Germline loops: CDR1 SEHNR, CDR2 FQNEAQ (reference sequence). CDR3 length: 15 residues. V lost 7 bases and J lost 6; bases outside the gene matches: 11. Here the CDR3 reads CASTSDRAPTNEQFF. CDR3 nucleotide sequence: TGTGCCAGCACCTCGGACAGGGCACCAACCAATGAGCAGTTCTTC. The whole variable domain, remainder taken from reference TRBV7-9 and TRBJ2-1, is DTGVSQNPRHKITKRGQNVTFRCDPISEHNRLYWYRQTLGQGPEFLTYFQNEAQLEKSRLLSDRFSAERPKGSFSTLEIQRTEQGDSAMYLCASTSDRAPTNEQFFGPGTRLTVL.

This chain connects TRBV27 to TRBJ2-7, with D possibly matching TRBD2 (6 bases). Germline lookup yields CDR1 MNHEY and CDR2 SMNVEV (reference sequence). The CDR3 is made up of 14 amino acids. Trimming stripped 2 bases from V and 0 bases from J, with 8 bases between. The chain's CDR3 is CASSLAGTSYEQYF. CDR3 DNA sequence: TGTGCCAGCAGTTTAGCGGGGACCTCCTACGAGCAGTACTTC.

The chain recombines TRBV28 with TRBJ2-1, with 10 nucleotides matching TRBD2. Germline V gives CDR1 MDHEN, CDR2 SYDVKM. With V trimmed by 3 bases and J by 3 bases, 11 bases remained unmatched. The CDR3 runs to 18 residues. The CDR3 sequence is CASSFDVAGGTIYNEQFF. CDR3 sequence (DNA): TGTGCCAGCAGTTTCGACGTAGCGGGAGGTACGATCTACAATGAGCAGTTCTTC.

The chain links TRBV27 to TRBJ2-7; a possible D gene is TRBD1 (6 bases). V was pared by 6 bases and J by 6 bases, with 15 bases between. The CDR3 totals 13 residues. CDR1 and CDR2 (germline): MNHEY, SMNVEV (reference sequence). In DNA, the CDR3 is TGTGCCAGCAGCCAGAAAACAGGGTTCGAGCAGTACTTC. Translation: CASSQKTGFEQYF.

The chain links TRBV2 to TRBJ1-2; no reliable D call. Deletions cut 7 bases from V and 1 base from J, with 16 bases between. The CDR3 runs 15 residues. The germline CDR1 and CDR2 sequences are SNHLY and FYNNEI. CDR3 sequence: CASKLVALYNYGYTF. For the CDR3, the DNA is TGTGCCAGCAAGTTAGTTGCCTTATATAACTATGGCTACACCTTC. Combining the CDR3 with reference TRBV2 and TRBJ1-2 gives the whole variable domain EPEVTQTPSHQVTQMGQEVILRCVPISNHLYFYWYRQILGQKVEFLVSFYNNEISEKSEIFDDQFSVERPDGSNFTLKIRSTKLEDSAMYFCASKLVALYNYGYTFGSGTRLTVV.

V gene TRBV2 combines with J gene TRBJ1-2, with 8 bases lining up with TRBD1. J gave up 4 bases and V 6 bases, and 10 bases lay outside the gene matches. CDR1 and CDR2 from the germline V gene are SNHLY and FYNNEI. The CDR3 length is 15 residues. DNA for the CDR3: TGTGCCAGCAGGGCGACAGGGGCCCGGAGCTATGGCTACACCTTC. Its translation: CASRATGARSYGYTF.

This chain uses TRBV19 with TRBJ2-5, with 8 bases aligning to TRBD2. Losses at the gene ends were 5 bases for V and 2 bases for J; bases not matched to a gene: 13. From germline, CDR1 is LNHDA and CDR2 SQIVND (reference sequence). The CDR3 spans 17 residues. The chain's CDR3 is CASSPDSRGASQETQYF. CDR3 bases: TGTGCCAGTAGTCCCGACTCGCGGGGGGCTTCTCAAGAGACCCAGTACTTC.

The sample holds a few counts of this clone. The rearrangement uses TRBV29-1 and TRBJ1-1; maybe TRBD1 (5 bases). V gave up 3 bases and J gave up 5 bases, with 10 bases separating them. The CDR3 consists of 12 residues. Germline CDR1 SQVTM, CDR2 ANQGSEA. The CDR3 nucleotides are TGCAGCGTTGAGGCGGGGGGAACTGAAGCTTTCTTT. The encoded protein is CSVEAGGTEAFF.

The J gene is TRBJ2-6, the V gene TRBV19; the D gene is possibly TRBD2 (5 bases). V was trimmed by 3 bases and J by 4 bases, leaving 13 bases between them. Germline V gene data show CDR1 as LNHDA and CDR2 as SQIVND (reference sequence). CDR3 length: 16 residues. In DNA, the CDR3 is TGTGCCAGTAGTATGGGTTTGGGGAGCGGGGCCAACGTCCTGACTTTC. This gives the protein CASSMGLGSGANVLTF. Complete variable domain (other parts from reference TRBV19 and TRBJ2-6): DGGITQSPKYLFRKEGQNVTLSCEQNLNHDAMYWYRQDPGQGLRLIYYSQIVNDFQKGDIAEGYSVSREKKESFPLTVTSAQKNPTAFYLCASSMGLGSGANVLTFGAGSRLTVL.

The table lists this clone with a few counts. J is TRBJ2-7 and V is TRBV10-1; weak D call: TRBD1 (5 bases). V lost 9 bases and J lost 0, with 9 bases in between. Germline lookup yields CDR1 WNHNN and CDR2 SYGVQD (reference sequence). The CDR3 is 12 amino acids. In nucleotides, the CDR3 is TGCGCCAGGGACATGGGCTCCTACGAGCAGTACTTC. Translated, it gives CARDMGSYEQYF.